The sequence of this T cell receptor beta chain was determined in a study of shared clonotypes between healthy human individuals. At the level of the study: CD4 naive and memory got three plates each, CD8 naive two, CD8 memory one.

Produced via immunoSEQ multiplex PCR; TCRdb's table is partial and in-frame only. The table has around 700,000 clones, under 80% seen once; the top ten hold 1.5% to 2%. V shed 4 bases and J shed 4 bases, with 16 bases lying between them. The CDR3 runs 14 residues. CDR1 is GTSNPN and CDR2 is SVGIG in the germline V gene (reference sequence). Study donors comprised healthy, HIV-negative adults devoid of recent acute infection or vaccination. Every one of the donors was a Caucasian adult that lived in Nashville, Tennessee. The TCR comes from a woman aged 30 to 39 in good health. The V call is TRBV30, the J call TRBJ1-1; D ambiguous. The source material was memory CD4+ T cells sorted from blood. Subset denoted: CD45RA-negative fraction. The CDR3 DNA reads as TGTGCCTGGACGCTGCTGGGCCGGGGCACTGAAGCTTTCTTT. Encoded protein: CAWTLLGRGTEAFF. Together with reference TRBV30 and TRBJ1-1, the CDR3 gives the full variable domain: SQTIHQWPATLVQPVGSPLSLECTVEGTSNPNLYWYRQAAGRGLQLLFYSVGIGQISSEVPQNLSASRPQDRQFILSSKKLLLSDSGFYLCAWTLLGRGTEAFFGQGTRLTVV.